The 11 T cell receptor beta chains reported below all come from one sample, sequenced in a study of shared clonotypes between healthy human individuals. Sequenced by immunoSEQ multiplex PCR; TCRdb stores in-frame clones only, minus some. Of 2 million to 3 million clones listed, approximately 94% are singletons. The sequenced sample was naive CD4+ T cells from PBMCs. Stated subset: CD45RA+ positively selected. These receptor sequences come from a man aged 18 to 30 in good health. Some clones in this sample may be carry-over from other donors' samples.

This chain joins TRBV30 and TRBJ1-2; D might be TRBD1 (5 bases). V was trimmed by 0 bases and J by 4 bases, leaving 9 bases between them. This CDR3 spans 13 amino acids. Germline loops: CDR1 GTSNPN, CDR2 SVGIG (reference sequence). CDR3 region: CAWSVQVGYGYTF. The CDR3 DNA sequence: TGTGCCTGGAGTGTACAGGTCGGCTATGGCTACACCTTC.

This clone was picked up one time. The chain couples TRBV5-1 to TRBJ2-3; TRBD2 might be the D (6 bases). There are 16 residues in the CDR3. Per germline, CDR1 SGHRS and CDR2 YFSETQ. Trimming stripped 4 bases from V and 0 bases from J, with 15 bases between. The CDR3 reads CASSPHSGTSTDTQYF. As DNA, the CDR3 is TGCGCCAGCAGCCCACACTCCGGGACTAGCACAGATACGCAGTATTTT. Looking up the rest from reference TRBV5-1 and TRBJ2-3 gives the full variable domain: KAGVTQTPRYLIKTRGQQVTLSCSPISGHRSVSWYQQTPGQGLQFLFEYFSETQRNKGNFPGRFSGRQFSNSRSEMNVSTLELGDSALYLCASSPHSGTSTDTQYFGPGTRLTVL.

This clone was recorded only once. The chain employs TRBV5-1 and TRBJ2-3; D is unclear. The CDR3 covers 14 residues. With 2 bases removed from V and 0 bases from J, the gap between germline ends came to 7 bases. Germline CDR1 is SGHRS and CDR2 is YFSETQ. In nucleotides, the CDR3 is TGCGCCAGCAGCTTTATTAAGAGCACAGATACGCAGTATTTT. This sequence encodes CASSFIKSTDTQYF.

CDR3 protein: CASSRIGFLLRGDTDTQYF. The CDR3 region has the DNA TGTGCCAGCAGCCGAATAGGGTTTCTTTTGCGGGGAGACACAGATACGCAGTATTTT. The rearrangement joins TRBV7-9 to TRBJ2-3; D is perhaps TRBD2 (6 bases). The length of the CDR3 is 19 residues. Trimming took off 5 bases at V and 2 bases at J, with 26 bases between the two ends. Germline values: CDR1 SEHNR, CDR2 FQNEAQ (reference sequence).

Concerning this clone: The same CDR3 is also encoded by other DNA sequences in this sample. V is TRBV27 and J is TRBJ2-5; 9 bases fit TRBD1. This CDR3 is 13 amino acids long. V was clipped by 6 bases and J by 5 bases; unmatched bases: 4. Germline values: CDR1 MNHEY, CDR2 SMNVEV (reference sequence). Here the CDR3 DNA reads TGTGCCAGCAGAGGGACAGGGCGGGAGACCCAGTACTTC. The encoded protein is CASRGTGRETQYF.

This sequence joins TRBV4-1 and TRBJ2-1; 10 bases match TRBD2. Germline trimming cut 4 bases from V and 1 base from J; bases unmatched to any gene: 10. The CDR3 is 18 residues long. Germline assignment: CDR1 MGHRA and CDR2 YSYEKL. The CDR3 here is CASSRSAGGPGSYNEQFF. The CDR3 nucleotides read TGCGCCAGCAGCCGCTCAGCGGGAGGGCCGGGATCCTACAATGAGCAGTTCTTC.

The CDR3 sequence: CAIRPGQGSGELFF. The DNA for the CDR3 is TGTGCCATCAGACCGGGACAGGGTTCCGGGGAGCTGTTTTTT. V and J are TRBV10-3 and TRBJ2-2; 9 bases fit TRBD1. V lost 6 bases and J lost 6; bases outside the gene matches: 5. The CDR3 length is 14 residues. Germline-derived CDR1 and CDR2 are ENHRY and SYGVKD.

The chain joins TRBV10-3 to TRBJ2-3, with D perhaps matching TRBD1 or TRBD2 (5 bases each). With 5 bases removed from V and 2 bases from J, the gap between germline ends came to 11 bases. Germline V gene data show CDR1 as ENHRY and CDR2 as SYGVKD. The CDR3 runs to 14 residues. The CDR3 sequence is CAISTGTNTDTQYF. In DNA, the CDR3 is TGTGCCATCAGTACCGGGACCAACACAGATACGCAGTATTTT.

This sequence joins TRBV7-2 and TRBJ1-3; TRBD1 matches at 9 bases. CDR3 length: 16 amino acids. Germline CDR1 reads SGHTA; CDR2 reads FQGNSA. With V trimmed by 5 bases and J by 0 bases, 5 bases remained unmatched. CDR3 residues: CASSPGTGLSGNTIYF. The CDR3 DNA reads TGTGCCAGCAGCCCCGGGACAGGGCTCTCTGGAAACACCATATATTTT.

The CDR3 reads CSVGGTGQSGANVLTF. The CDR3 DNA follows: TGCAGCGTTGGGGGGACAGGACAATCTGGGGCCAACGTCCTGACTTTC. The chain employs TRBV29-1 and TRBJ2-6, with 8 positions matching TRBD1. The germline gives CDR1 SQVTM, CDR2 ANQGSEA. After removal of 4 bases from V and 1 base from J, the junction contained 6 bases not matched to a gene. The CDR3 spans 16 residues.

This clone was recorded a few times. The rearrangement joins TRBV5-1 to TRBJ2-2, with TRBD1 matching 8 bases. Per the germline V gene, CDR1 is SGHRS and CDR2 is YFSETQ. CDR3 length: 15 residues. J lost 1 base, V lost 4 bases, and 3 bases had no gene match. The CDR3 spells CASSTGTGNTGELFF. CDR3 bases: TGCGCCAGCAGCACCGGGACAGGGAACACCGGGGAGCTGTTTTTT. Supplemented by reference TRBV5-1 and TRBJ2-2, the full variable domain reads KAGVTQTPRYLIKTRGQQVTLSCSPISGHRSVSWYQQTPGQGLQFLFEYFSETQRNKGNFPGRFSGRQFSNSRSEMNVSTLELGDSALYLCASSTGTGNTGELFFGEGSRLTVL.